One sample yielded the 13 T cell receptor beta chains listed below, sequenced in a study of PD-1 blockade in classical Hodgkin lymphoma. Measured with immunoSEQ multiplex PCR; TCRdb has only the in-frame clones, and not every one. The sample yields roughly 50,000 clones, about 90% seen once. The time point denotes: cycle 4 day 1 (C4D1), after 6 weeks of nivolumab. Every single patient, without exception, relapsed after autologous stem cell transplantation, and brentuximab vedotin exposure varied. The material sequenced was peripheral blood mononuclear cells (PBMCs), taken before the fourth cycle of nivolumab. The source is a human donor with classical Hodgkin lymphoma.

This chain links TRBV7-6 with TRBJ2-7; possibly TRBD1 for D (6 bases). Trimming took 5 bases from V and 4 from J, leaving 15 bases between them. The germline CDR1 and CDR2 sequences are SGHVS and FNYEAQ. This CDR3 contains 14 residues. The CDR3: CASSLIQGGYEQYF. The DNA of the CDR3 is TGTGCCAGCAGCCTAATACAGGGCGGGTACGAGCAGTACTTC.

This chain joins TRBV14 and TRBJ2-1, with 7 bases matching TRBD2. CDR1 and CDR2 (germline): SGHDN, FVKESK. V lost 1 base, J lost 9 bases, and 9 bases stayed unmatched. The CDR3 is made up of 15 amino acids. The CDR3 DNA sequence: TGTGCCAGCAGCCAAGCGGGCGGGAGAACGGGTGAGCAGTTCTTC. As protein: CASSQAGGRTGEQFF.

The chain has TRBV27 and TRBJ1-4; 7 nucleotides line up with TRBD1. CDR3 size: 16 residues. Germline loops: CDR1 MNHEY, CDR2 SMNVEV (reference sequence). Trimming took 1 base from V and 6 from J; bases not matched to a gene: 8. This CDR3 reads CASSLLATGQYEKLFF. For the CDR3, the DNA is TGTGCCAGCAGTTTATTGGCTACGGGACAGTATGAAAAACTGTTTTTT.

The chain is built from TRBV30 and TRBJ2-7, with 7 bases matching TRBD1. Trimming cost V 2 bases and J 3 bases; bases outside gene matches: 10. CDR1 GTSNPN and CDR2 SVGIG come from the germline V gene (reference sequence). The CDR3 is made up of 15 amino acids. The DNA for the CDR3 is TGTGCCTGGAGTTCCATTGGGACAGTTGACTACGAGCAGTACTTC. Translating gives CAWSSIGTVDYEQYF.

The table lists this clone with a count of one. CDR3 sequence reads: CASSEGWAGLNTGELFF. CDR3 in DNA: TGTGCCAGCAGTGAAGGATGGGCAGGATTGAACACCGGGGAGCTGTTTTTT. The V call is TRBV6-1, the J call TRBJ2-2; D unresolved. The CDR3 loop spans 17 amino acids. The germline V gene encodes CDR1 MNHNS and CDR2 SASEGT. Trimming removed 1 base at V and 1 base at J, with 13 bases between.

The V call is TRBV21-1, the J call TRBJ2-5; the table gives TRBD1 as D, unverified against the DNA. TRBV21-1 is a recognized pseudogene. The CDR3 loop spans 16 amino acids. CDR3 bases: TGTGCCAGCAGCAAAGGGGGCGACAGAATCCAGGAGACCCAGTACTTC. This sequence encodes CASSKGGDRIQETQYF.

This chain links TRBV10-1 with TRBJ2-1; 7 positions match TRBD1. CDR3 length: 13 amino acids. V was pared by 6 bases and J by 9 bases, with 8 bases of the junction left unmatched. CDR1 WNHNN and CDR2 SYGVQD come from the germline V gene (reference sequence). The CDR3 bases are TGCGCCAGCAGCTACCGACAGGGTGGTGAGCAGTTCTTC. It is translated as CASSYRQGGEQFF.

This sequence joins TRBV11-3 and TRBJ1-4; D possibly corresponds to TRBD1 (6 bases). The V end was cut by 5 bases, the J end by 1 base, with 11 bases between. The CDR3 is made up of 15 amino acids. Germline V lookup: CDR1 SGHNT, CDR2 YENEEA. DNA for the CDR3: TGTGCCAGCAGCCTCAGGGGACGAACTAATGAAAAACTGTTTTTT. Translating gives CASSLRGRTNEKLFF.

For this clone: Distinct nucleotide sequences in the sample also encode this CDR3. The rearrangement uses TRBV4-2 and TRBJ1-1; D uncertain. The CDR3 sequence is 14 residues long. V dropped 4 bases and J dropped 7 bases, with 16 bases sitting between them. Germline values: CDR1 LGHNA, CDR2 YNFKEQ. CDR3 DNA sequence: TGTGCCAGCAGCCGGTCGGGGTCTTCCGGTGAAGCTTTCTTT. It translates to CASSRSGSSGEAFF.

The chain uses TRBV4-1 and TRBJ1-5; TRBD1 is a possible D gene (5 bases). CDR1 and CDR2 from the germline V gene are MGHRA and YSYEKL. This CDR3 region has 16 residues. The V gene lost 2 bases and the J gene lost 1 base, with 12 bases spanning the gap. The CDR3 loop reads CASSQKDNGSNQPQHF. CDR3 in DNA: TGCGCCAGCAGCCAAAAGGACAACGGCAGCAATCAGCCCCAGCATTTT.

The rearrangement joins TRBV4-1 to TRBJ2-2; no firm D call. The V gene's germline CDR1 is MGHRA and CDR2 YSYEKL. The CDR3 is 14 residues long. Trimming took off 5 bases at V and 7 bases at J, with 14 bases between the two ends. This CDR3 is CASSSPGAFGELFF. In nucleotides, the CDR3 is TGCGCCAGCAGCTCCCCGGGCGCGTTCGGGGAGCTGTTTTTT.

This chain joins TRBV29-1 and TRBJ2-7; D might be TRBD2 (6 bases). CDR3 length equals 11 residues. Trimming pared 4 bases from V and 5 bases from J, leaving 9 bases between. Germline CDR1 SQVTM, CDR2 ANQGSEA. The DNA for the CDR3 is TGCAGCGTTGTAGCGGCCAACGAGCAGTACTTC. Its translation: CSVVAANEQYF.

As DNA, the CDR3 is TGTGCCAGCAAAGAACAAGGGGACTGGGGCAATGAGCAGTTCTTC. This gives the protein CASKEQGDWGNEQFF. This sequence joins TRBV6-4 and TRBJ2-1; TRBD2 is a possible D gene (6 bases). This CDR3 has 15 amino acids. CDR1 is MRHNA and CDR2 is SNTAGT in the germline V gene. Trimming stripped 7 bases from V and 6 bases from J, with 19 bases between.